Listed below are T cell receptor beta chains from one sample, sequenced in a study of T cells after yellow fever vaccination. TCRdb analysed the 5' RACE reads with MiXCR anew, one entry per CDR3 protein. The table shows approximately 600,000 distinct CDR3 sequences, with about 12% occurring only once. The sequences come from PBMCs, collected on the day of the yellow fever booster vaccination. These receptors originate from a man aged 25-40 years who received the YFV17D yellow fever vaccine. Each CDR3 is given with its conserved first and last residue. Each record gives: V gene, D gene, J gene, clone size, CDR3 DNA, CDR3 protein. The D gene is left open where the match is weak. Clone size is stated in some rows and not others, as once, few, many or a class when expanded.

TRBV12-3/TRBV12-4,.,TRBJ2-1,.,TGTGCCAGCAGCCGCCCCCGAGGGGAGGTGGGCAATGAGCAGTTCTTC,CASSRPRGEVGNEQFF
TRBV29-1,.,TRBJ2-5,many,TGCAGCGTCGCGCTGACTGGTCGCTACGAAGAGACCCAGTACTTC,CSVALTGRYEETQYF
TRBV24-1,.,TRBJ1-2,few,TGTGCCACCAGTGATCCCAGAAACTATGGCTACACCTTC,CATSDPRNYGYTF
TRBV7-8,.,TRBJ1-4,few,TGTGCCAGCAGGCACAGGGTTCGAGAAAAACTGTTTTTT,CASRHRVREKLFF
TRBV5-1,.,TRBJ2-1,.,TGCGCCCCCGGTGCCGAAGGTGAGCAGTTCTTC,CAPGAEGEQFF
TRBV6-5,TRBD2,TRBJ2-2,few,TGTGCCAGCAGTTACTCGGCTAGCGGGAACACCGGGGAGCTGTTTTTT,CASSYSASGNTGELFF
TRBV5-1,TRBD1,TRBJ1-1,.,TGCGCCAGCAGGGGGACAGGAAAGGACGAAGCTTTCTTT,CASRGTGKDEAFF
TRBV7-7,.,TRBJ2-1,.,TGTGCTAGCAGCTTAGCCCCTAGTAGCAATGAGCAGTTCTTC,CASSLAPSSNEQFF
TRBV7-2,TRBD1,TRBJ2-5,few,TGTGCCAGCAGTAGACAGGGGGGGGGAGAGACCCAGTACTTC,CASSRQGGGETQYF
TRBV20-1,.,TRBJ2-5,once,TGCTGCGCTAGAGAGGTCGGAGGGTGGCCCCAAGAGACCCAGTACTTC,CCAREVGGWPQETQYF
TRBV6-5,TRBD1,TRBJ2-7,few,TGTGCCAGCAGTTACCAGGGACAGGGATACGAGCAGTACTTC,CASSYQGQGYEQYF
TRBV12-3/TRBV12-4,TRBD2,TRBJ2-2,.,TGTGCCAGCAGTTTAGCGCTTACTAGCGGGAGGGTCGGGGAGCTGTTTTTT,CASSLALTSGRVGELFF
TRBV10-3,TRBD2,TRBJ2-1,.,TGTGCCAGCCGGGACTACAACAATGAGCAGTTCTTC,CASRDYNNEQFF
TRBV6-2/TRBV6-3,TRBD2,TRBJ2-7,few,TGTGCCAGCAGTTTAGCGGGAGGAGTTTACGAGCAGTACTTC,CASSLAGGVYEQYF
TRBV7-2,.,TRBJ2-3,few,TGTGCCAGCAGCTTAAGTCTAGGGGTCACAGATACGCAGTATTTT,CASSLSLGVTDTQYF
TRBV21-1,.,TRBJ2-1,.,TGTGCCAGCAGCACGGGTCTTAGGAAGGGGGAGCAGTTCTTC,CASSTGLRKGEQFF